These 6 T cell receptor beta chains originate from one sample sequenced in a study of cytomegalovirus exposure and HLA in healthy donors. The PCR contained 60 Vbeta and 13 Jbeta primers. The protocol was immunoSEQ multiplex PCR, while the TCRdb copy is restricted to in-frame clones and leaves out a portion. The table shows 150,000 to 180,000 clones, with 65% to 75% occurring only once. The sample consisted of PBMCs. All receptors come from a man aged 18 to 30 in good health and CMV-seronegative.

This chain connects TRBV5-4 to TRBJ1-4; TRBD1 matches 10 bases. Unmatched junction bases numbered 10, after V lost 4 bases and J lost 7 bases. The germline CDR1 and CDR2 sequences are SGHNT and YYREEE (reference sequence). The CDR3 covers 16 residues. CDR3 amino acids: CASSETGGLLVEKLFF. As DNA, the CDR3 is TGTGCCAGCAGCGAGACAGGGGGCTTGTTAGTTGAAAAACTGTTTTTT.

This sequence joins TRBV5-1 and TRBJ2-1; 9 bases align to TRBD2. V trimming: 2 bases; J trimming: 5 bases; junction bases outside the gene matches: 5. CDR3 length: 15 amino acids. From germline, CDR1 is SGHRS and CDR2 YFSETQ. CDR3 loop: CASSLERGDDNEQFF. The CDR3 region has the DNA TGCGCCAGCAGCTTAGAGCGGGGGGACGACAATGAGCAGTTCTTC. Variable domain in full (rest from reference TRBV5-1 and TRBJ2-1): KAGVTQTPRYLIKTRGQQVTLSCSPISGHRSVSWYQQTPGQGLQFLFEYFSETQRNKGNFPGRFSGRQFSNSRSEMNVSTLELGDSALYLCASSLERGDDNEQFFGPGTRLTVL.

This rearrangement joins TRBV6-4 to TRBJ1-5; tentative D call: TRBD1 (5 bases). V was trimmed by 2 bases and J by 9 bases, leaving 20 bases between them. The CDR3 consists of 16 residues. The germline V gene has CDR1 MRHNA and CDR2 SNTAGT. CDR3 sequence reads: CASSDPTRGDPRPQHF. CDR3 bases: TGTGCCAGCAGTGACCCCACTCGGGGGGACCCAAGGCCCCAGCATTTT.

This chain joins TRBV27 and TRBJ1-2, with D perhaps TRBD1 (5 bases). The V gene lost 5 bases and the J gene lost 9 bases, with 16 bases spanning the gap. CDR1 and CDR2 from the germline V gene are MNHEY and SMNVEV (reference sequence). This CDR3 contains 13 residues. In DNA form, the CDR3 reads TGTGCCAGCAGTACTCAGACCCCAGGGAGCTACACCTTC. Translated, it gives CASSTQTPGSYTF.

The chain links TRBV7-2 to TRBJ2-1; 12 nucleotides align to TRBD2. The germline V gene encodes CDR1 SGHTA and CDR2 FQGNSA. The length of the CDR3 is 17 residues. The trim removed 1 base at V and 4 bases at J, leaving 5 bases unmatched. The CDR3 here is CASSLVTLAGGYNEQFF. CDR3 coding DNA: TGTGCCAGCAGCTTAGTAACCCTAGCGGGGGGGTACAATGAGCAGTTCTTC. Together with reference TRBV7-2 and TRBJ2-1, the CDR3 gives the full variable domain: GAGVSQSPSNKVTEKGKDVELRCDPISGHTALYWYRQSLGQGLEFLIYFQGNSAPDKSGLPSDRFSAERTGGSVSTLTIQRTQQEDSAVYLCASSLVTLAGGYNEQFFGPGTRLTVL.

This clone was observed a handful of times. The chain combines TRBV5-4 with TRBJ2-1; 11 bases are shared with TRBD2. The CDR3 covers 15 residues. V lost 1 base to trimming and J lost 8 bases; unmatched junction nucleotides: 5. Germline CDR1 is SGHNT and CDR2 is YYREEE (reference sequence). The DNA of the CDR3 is TGTGCCAGCAGCTTGCTCCTAGCGGGGGGTGATGAGCAGTTCTTC. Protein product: CASSLLLAGGDEQFF. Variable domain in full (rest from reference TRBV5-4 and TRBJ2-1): ETGVTQSPTHLIKTRGQQVTLRCSSQSGHNTVSWYQQALGQGPQFIFQYYREEENGRGNFPPRFSGLQFPNYSSELNVNALELDDSALYLCASSLLLAGGDEQFFGPGTRLTVL.